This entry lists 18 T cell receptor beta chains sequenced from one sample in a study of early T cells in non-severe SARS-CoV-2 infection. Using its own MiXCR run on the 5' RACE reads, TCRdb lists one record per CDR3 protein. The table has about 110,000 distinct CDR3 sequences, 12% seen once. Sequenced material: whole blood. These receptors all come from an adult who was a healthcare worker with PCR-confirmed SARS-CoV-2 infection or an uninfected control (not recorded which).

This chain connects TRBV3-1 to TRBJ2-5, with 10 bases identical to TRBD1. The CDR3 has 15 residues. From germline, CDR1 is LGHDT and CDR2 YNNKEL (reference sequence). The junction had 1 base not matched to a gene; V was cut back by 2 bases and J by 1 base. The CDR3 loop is CASSQWDRGQETQYF. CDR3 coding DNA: TGTGCCAGCAGCCAATGGGACAGGGGCCAAGAGACCCAGTACTTC.

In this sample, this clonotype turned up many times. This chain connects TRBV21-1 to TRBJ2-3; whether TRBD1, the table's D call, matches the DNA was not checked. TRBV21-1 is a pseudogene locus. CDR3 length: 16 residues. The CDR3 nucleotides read TGTGCCAGCAGCAAAAATTCCGGGACCGAGTGGAGTACGCAGTATTTT. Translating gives CASSKNSGTEWSTQYF.

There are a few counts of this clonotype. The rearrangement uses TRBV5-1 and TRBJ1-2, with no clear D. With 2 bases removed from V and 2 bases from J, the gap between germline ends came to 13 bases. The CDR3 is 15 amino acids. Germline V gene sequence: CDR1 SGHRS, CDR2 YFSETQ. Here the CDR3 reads CASSLVRGSNYGYTF. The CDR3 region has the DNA TGCGCCAGCAGCTTAGTTCGGGGATCCAACTATGGCTACACCTTC.

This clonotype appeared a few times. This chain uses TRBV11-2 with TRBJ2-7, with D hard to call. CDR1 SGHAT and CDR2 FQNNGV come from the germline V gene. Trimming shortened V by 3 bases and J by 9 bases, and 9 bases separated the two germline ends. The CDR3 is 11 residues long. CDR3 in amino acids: CASSLMGWQYF. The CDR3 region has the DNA TGTGCCAGCAGCTTGATGGGTTGGCAGTACTTC. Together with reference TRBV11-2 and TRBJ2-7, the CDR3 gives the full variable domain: EAGVAQSPRYKIIEKRQSVAFWCNPISGHATLYWYQQILGQGPKLLIQFQNNGVVDDSQLPKDRFSAERLKGVDSTLKIQPAKLEDSAVYLCASSLMGWQYFGPGTRLTVT.

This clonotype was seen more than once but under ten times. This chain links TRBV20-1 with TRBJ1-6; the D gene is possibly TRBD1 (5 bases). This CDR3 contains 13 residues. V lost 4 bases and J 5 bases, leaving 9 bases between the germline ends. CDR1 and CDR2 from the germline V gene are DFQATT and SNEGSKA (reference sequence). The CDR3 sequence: CSATGKNNSPLHF. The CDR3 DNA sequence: TGCAGTGCTACAGGGAAGAATAATTCACCCCTCCACTTT.

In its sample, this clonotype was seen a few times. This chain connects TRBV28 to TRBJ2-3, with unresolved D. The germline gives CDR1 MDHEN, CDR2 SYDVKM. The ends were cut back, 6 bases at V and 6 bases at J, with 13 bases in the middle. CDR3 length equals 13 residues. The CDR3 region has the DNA TGTGCCAGCAGAACCGTAAACGGGGATACGCAGTATTTT. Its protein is CASRTVNGDTQYF.

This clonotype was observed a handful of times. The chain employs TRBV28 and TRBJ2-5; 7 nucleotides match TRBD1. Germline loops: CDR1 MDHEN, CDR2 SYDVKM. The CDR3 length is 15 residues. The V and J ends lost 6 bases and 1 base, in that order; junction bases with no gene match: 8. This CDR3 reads CASSNRGKGQETQYF. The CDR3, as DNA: TGTGCCAGCAGCAACAGGGGTAAAGGCCAAGAGACCCAGTACTTC.

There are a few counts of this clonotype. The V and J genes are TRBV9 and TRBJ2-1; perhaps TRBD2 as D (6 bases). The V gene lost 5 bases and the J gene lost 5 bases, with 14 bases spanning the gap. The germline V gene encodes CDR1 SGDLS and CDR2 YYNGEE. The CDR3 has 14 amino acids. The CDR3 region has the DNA TGTGCCAGCAGTGGAGGGCGGTCTCACAATGAGCAGTTCTTC. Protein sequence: CASSGGRSHNEQFF.

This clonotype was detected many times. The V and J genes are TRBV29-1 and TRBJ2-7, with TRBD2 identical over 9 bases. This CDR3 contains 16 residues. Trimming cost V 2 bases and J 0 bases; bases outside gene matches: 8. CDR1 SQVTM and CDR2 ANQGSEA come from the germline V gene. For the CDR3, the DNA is TGCAGCGTTGAACCAGGAGCGGGAGGCGACTCCTACGAGCAGTACTTC. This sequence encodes CSVEPGAGGDSYEQYF.

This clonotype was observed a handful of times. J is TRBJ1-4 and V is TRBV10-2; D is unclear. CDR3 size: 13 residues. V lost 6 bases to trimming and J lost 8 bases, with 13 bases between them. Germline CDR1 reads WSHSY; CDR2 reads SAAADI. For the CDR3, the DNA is TGCGCCAGCAGCCGAGGGTTGGGGGAAAAACTGTTTTTT. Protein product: CASSRGLGEKLFF.

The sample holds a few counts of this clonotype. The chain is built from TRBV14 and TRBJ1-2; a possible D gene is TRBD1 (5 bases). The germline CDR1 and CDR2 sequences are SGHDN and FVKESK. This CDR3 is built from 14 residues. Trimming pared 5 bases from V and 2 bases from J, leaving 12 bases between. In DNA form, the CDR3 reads TGTGCCAGCAGCGCTATCGACAGAAACTATGGCTACACCTTC. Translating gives CASSAIDRNYGYTF.

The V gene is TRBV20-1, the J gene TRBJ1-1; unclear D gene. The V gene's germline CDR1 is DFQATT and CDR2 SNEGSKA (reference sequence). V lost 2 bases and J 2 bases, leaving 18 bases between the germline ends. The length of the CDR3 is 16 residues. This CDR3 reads CSARSGGLFPNTEAFF. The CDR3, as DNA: TGCAGTGCTAGATCAGGCGGCCTTTTCCCCAACACTGAAGCTTTCTTT.

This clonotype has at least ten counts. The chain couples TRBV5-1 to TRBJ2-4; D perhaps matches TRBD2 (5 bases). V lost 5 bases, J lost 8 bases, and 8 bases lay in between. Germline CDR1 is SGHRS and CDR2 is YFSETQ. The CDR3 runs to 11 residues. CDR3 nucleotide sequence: TGCGCCAGCAGGGAAGCGGACATTCAGTACTTC. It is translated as CASREADIQYF.

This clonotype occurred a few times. The CDR3 loop reads CSASNGDHGGETQYF. CDR3 sequence (DNA): TGCAGTGCTAGTAACGGGGATCATGGTGGAGAGACCCAGTACTTC. J is TRBJ2-5 and V is TRBV20-1; the D gene is possibly TRBD2 (5 bases). Between the trimmed V and J ends, which lost 3 bases and 4 bases, there was a span of 18 bases. Looked up from germline, CDR1 is DFQATT and CDR2 is SNEGSKA (reference sequence). The CDR3 is 15 residues long.

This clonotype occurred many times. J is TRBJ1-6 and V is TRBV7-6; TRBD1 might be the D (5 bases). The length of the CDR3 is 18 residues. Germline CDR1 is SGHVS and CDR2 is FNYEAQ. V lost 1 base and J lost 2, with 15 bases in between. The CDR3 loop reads CASSLESTGAAYNSPLHF. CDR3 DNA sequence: TGTGCCAGCAGCTTAGAGTCCACCGGGGCTGCCTATAATTCACCCCTCCACTTT. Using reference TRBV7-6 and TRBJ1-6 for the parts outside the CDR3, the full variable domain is GAGVSQSPRYKVTKRGQDVALRCDPISGHVSLYWYRQALGQGPEFLTYFNYEAQQDKSGLPNDRFSAERPEGSISTLTIQRTEQRDSAMYRCASSLESTGAAYNSPLHFGNGTRLTVT.

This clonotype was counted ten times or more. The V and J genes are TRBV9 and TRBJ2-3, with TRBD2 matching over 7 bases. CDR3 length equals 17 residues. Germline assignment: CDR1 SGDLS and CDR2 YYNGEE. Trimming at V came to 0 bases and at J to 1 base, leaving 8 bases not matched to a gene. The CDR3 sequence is CASSVDGGGLRTDTQYF. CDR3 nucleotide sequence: TGTGCCAGCAGCGTAGATGGGGGGGGACTTCGCACAGATACGCAGTATTTT.

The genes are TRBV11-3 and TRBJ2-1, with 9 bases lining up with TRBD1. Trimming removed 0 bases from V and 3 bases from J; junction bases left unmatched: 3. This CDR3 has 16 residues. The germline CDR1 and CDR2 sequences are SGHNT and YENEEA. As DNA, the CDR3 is TGTGCCAGCAGCTTAGAACAGGGGGCCGTCTACAATGAGCAGTTCTTC. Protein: CASSLEQGAVYNEQFF. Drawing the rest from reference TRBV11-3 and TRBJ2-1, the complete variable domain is EAGVVQSPRYKIIEKKQPVAFWCNPISGHNTLYWYLQNLGQGPELLIRYENEEAVDDSQLPKDRFSAERLKGVDSTLKIQPAELGDSAVYLCASSLEQGAVYNEQFFGPGTRLTVL.

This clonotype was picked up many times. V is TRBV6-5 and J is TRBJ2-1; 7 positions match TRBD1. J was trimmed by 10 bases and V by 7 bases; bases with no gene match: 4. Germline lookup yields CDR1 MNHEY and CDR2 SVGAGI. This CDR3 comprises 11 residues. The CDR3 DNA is TGTGCCAGCAAGACGACAGGGGAGCAGTTCTTC. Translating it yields CASKTTGEQFF.